A single sample is the source of the 15 T cell receptor beta chains below, sequenced in a study of CD8+CD57+ T cells in acquired aplastic anemia. Investigators profiled TCR beta VDJ and CDR3 from genomic DNA template. Each CDR3 protein gets one entry after TCRdb re-called the reads with MiXCR. The sample includes 150,000 to 200,000 distinct CDR3 sequences, less than 60% of them seen just once. Patients selected for sequencing had displayed CD8+CD57+ cell expansion by flow cytometry. The sample taken for sequencing was sorted CD4+, CD8+, or CD8+CD57+ T cells (not recorded which) from PBMCs. These receptors all stem from a human donor with aplastic anemia.

CDR3 DNA sequence: TGCAGTGCTAGTCAGATAACCTACGAGCAGTACTTC. Translating it yields CSASQITYEQYF. The chain has TRBV20-1 and TRBJ2-7; D not certain. V lost 3 bases, J lost 2 bases, and 8 bases lay in between. The CDR3 length is 12 residues. Germline values: CDR1 DFQATT, CDR2 SNEGSKA (reference sequence).

This clonotype was counted between two and nine times. A clone one base away is much larger, so this may be a read error. The V call is TRBV25-1, the J call TRBJ2-5; D is unclear. The germline V gene has CDR1 MGHDK and CDR2 SYGVNS. This CDR3 is 10 amino acids long. Trimming cost V 3 bases and J 12 bases, with 8 bases left between them. The CDR3 here is CASSDPPKYF. CDR3 DNA: TGTGCCAGCAGTGATCCACCTAAGTACTTC.

Worth noting for this clonotype: This may be a read error, as it is one base from a much larger clone. The rearrangement links TRBV9 to TRBJ2-1; D possibly matches TRBD1 or TRBD2 (5 bases each). Germline V gene data show CDR1 as SGDLS and CDR2 as YYNGEE. The CDR3 loop spans 15 amino acids. The CDR3 sequence is CASSARGVSYNEQLF. In DNA form, the CDR3 reads TGTGCCAGCAGCGCAAGGGGAGTCTCCTACAATGAGCAGCTCTTC.

This clonotype was counted many times. The chain uses TRBV3-1 and TRBJ2-7; 7 nucleotides agree with TRBD1. Germline V gene data show CDR1 as LGHDT and CDR2 as YNNKEL (reference sequence). V lost 6 bases, J lost 5 bases, and 13 bases stayed unmatched. This CDR3 spans 15 amino acids. The CDR3 coding sequence is TGTGCCAGCAGTCAGTCACAGGGGTACGTCGACGAGCAGTACTTC. Translating gives CASSQSQGYVDEQYF.

This clonotype was found many times. The CDR3 region is CASSVGTGHEGYTF. The CDR3, as DNA: TGTGCCAGCAGCGTCGGGACAGGGCATGAAGGCTACACCTTC. The rearrangement links TRBV5-8 to TRBJ1-2, with 9 bases that match TRBD1. The CDR3 sequence is 14 residues long. Germline trimming cut 4 bases from V and 8 bases from J; bases unmatched to any gene: 9. Germline V gene sequence: CDR1 SGHTS, CDR2 YDEGEE.

Comment on this clonotype: A much larger clone is a single base away; this may be a read error. The V and J genes are TRBV10-1 and TRBJ1-1; a weak D match, TRBD1 (5 bases). Trimming removed 2 bases from V and 4 bases from J, with 5 bases in between. Germline lookup yields CDR1 WNHNN and CDR2 SYGVQD (reference sequence). The CDR3 sequence is 12 residues long. In nucleotides, the CDR3 is TGCGCCAGCAGTGAGAGGGGCACTGAAGCTTTCTTT. Residues: CASSERGTEAFF.

This clonotype was observed a few times. CDR3 in DNA: TGTGCCACCAGCAGAGAAGAGGGTCCCTACGAGCAGTACTTC. This gives the protein CATSREEGPYEQYF. The V gene is TRBV15, the J gene TRBJ2-7; the D gene is possibly TRBD2 (5 bases). The CDR3 has 14 amino acids. V was clipped by 0 bases and J by 2 bases, with 8 bases between them. Germline lookup yields CDR1 LNHNV and CDR2 YYDKDF (reference sequence).

The chain recombines TRBV5-4 with TRBJ2-7; 8 nucleotides match TRBD1. This CDR3 region has 14 residues. CDR1 is SGHNT, CDR2 YYREEE, per germline (reference sequence). Trimming cost V 2 bases and J 5 bases; bases outside gene matches: 6. The CDR3 spells CASSFSTGVDEQYF. The CDR3 coding sequence is TGTGCCAGCAGCTTTTCGACAGGGGTCGACGAGCAGTACTTC.

This clonotype came up many times. V and J are TRBV29-1 and TRBJ2-5, with 7 bases lining up with TRBD1. The J segment lost 1 base and the V segment lost 4 bases, leaving 0 bases of the junction unmatched. Germline V lookup: CDR1 SQVTM, CDR2 ANQGSEA. There are 12 residues in the CDR3. CDR3: CSVGDSQETQYF. CDR3 in DNA: TGCAGCGTTGGGGACAGCCAAGAGACCCAGTACTTC.

As concerns this clonotype: A much larger clone lies a single base off, so this may be a read error. The chain recombines TRBV6-1 with TRBJ1-1, with D tentatively TRBD1 (5 bases). This CDR3 spans 12 amino acids. CDR1 and CDR2 (germline): MNHNS, SASEGT. V was trimmed by 5 bases and J by 7 bases, leaving 11 bases between them. CDR3 in DNA: TGTGCCAGCAGTCTAAGAGGGGTTGAAGCTTTCTTT. This sequence encodes CASSLRGVEAFF.

The rearrangement uses TRBV11-1 and TRBJ1-3; tentatively, D is TRBD1 (5 bases). Trimming took off 5 bases at V and 2 bases at J, with 10 bases between the two ends. CDR1 SGHAT and CDR2 FQDESV come from the germline V gene (reference sequence). The length of the CDR3 is 14 residues. The CDR3 DNA reads TGTGCCAGCAGCCCAAGCAGGGCTGGAAACACCATATATTTT. It yields the protein CASSPSRAGNTIYF.

The V call is TRBV27, the J call TRBJ2-7, with D tentatively TRBD2 (5 bases). Germline values: CDR1 MNHEY, CDR2 SMNVEV (reference sequence). The CDR3 has 16 residues. V was clipped by 4 bases and J by 3 bases, with 19 bases between them. CDR3 nucleotide sequence: TGTGCCAGCAGTTCAATCCTCACGGGGTTGGGCTACGAGCAGTACTTC. Protein: CASSSILTGLGYEQYF.

This clonotype came up many times. The CDR3 here is CSARDRVQRDEQFF. Here the CDR3 DNA reads TGCAGTGCTAGAGACAGGGTTCAAAGGGATGAGCAGTTCTTC. The chain carries TRBV20-1 and TRBJ2-1, with D possibly being TRBD1 (5 bases). Trimming shortened V by 0 bases and J by 8 bases, and 14 bases separated the two germline ends. The length of the CDR3 is 14 residues. Germline CDR1 and CDR2: DFQATT and SNEGSKA (reference sequence).

V gene TRBV19 combines with J gene TRBJ1-5; TRBD1 might be the D (5 bases). Germline CDR1 LNHDA, CDR2 SQIVND (reference sequence). The CDR3 is made up of 15 amino acids. V shed 3 bases and J shed 3 bases, with 12 bases lying between them. The CDR3 coding sequence is TGTGCCAGTAGTATCCCAGGGACTACCAATCAGCCCCAGCATTTT. Encoded protein: CASSIPGTTNQPQHF.

The rearrangement links TRBV7-2 to TRBJ1-3; maybe TRBD1 (5 bases). Trimming stripped 8 bases from V and 4 bases from J, with 12 bases between. The germline gives CDR1 SGHTA, CDR2 FQGNSA. This CDR3 is built from 13 residues. The CDR3 loop is CASSPRGGNTIYF. CDR3 bases: TGTGCCAGCTCTCCTCGGGGCGGAAACACCATATATTTT.